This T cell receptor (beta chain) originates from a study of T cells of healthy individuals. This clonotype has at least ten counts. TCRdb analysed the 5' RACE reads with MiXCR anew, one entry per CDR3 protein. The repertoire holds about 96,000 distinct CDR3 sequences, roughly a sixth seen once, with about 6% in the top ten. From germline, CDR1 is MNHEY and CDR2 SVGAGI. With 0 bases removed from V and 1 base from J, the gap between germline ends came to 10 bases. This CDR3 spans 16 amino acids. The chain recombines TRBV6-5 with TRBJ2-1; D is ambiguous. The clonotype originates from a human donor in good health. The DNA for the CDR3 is TGTGCCAGCAGTTACTCGAGCGAGGTATCCTACAATGAGCAGTTCTTC. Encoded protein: CASSYSSEVSYNEQFF.